This is a list of T cell receptor beta chains from one sample in a study of blood T cell repertoires in COVID-19. The protocol was immunoSEQ multiplex PCR, while the TCRdb copy is restricted to in-frame clones and leaves out a portion. The repertoire holds around 100,000 clones, roughly 84% seen once, with 20% to 30% in the top ten. Sample: peripheral blood. The receptors come from a man between 60 and 70 years old with acute or convalescent COVID-19. Each CDR3 is given with its conserved first and last residue. Fields, in order: D gene, clone size, V gene, J gene, CDR3 protein, CDR3 DNA. A D gene is named only where the DNA matches it firmly. Clone size, where shown, is once, few, many, or a class for clones that have expanded.

D: -
size: -
V: TRBV6-2/TRBV6-3
J: TRBJ2-1
CDR3: CASSGSGPSSYNEQFF
DNA: TGTGCCAGCAGTGGGTCAGGCCCAAGCTCCTACAATGAGCAGTTCTTC

D: TRBD2
size: -
V: TRBV5-1
J: TRBJ2-3
CDR3: CASSPGLAGADTQYF
DNA: TGCGCCAGCAGCCCCGGACTAGCGGGAGCAGATACGCAGTATTTT

D: TRBD1
size: few
V: TRBV12-5
J: TRBJ2-1
CDR3: CASGPGTGRNEQFF
DNA: TGTGCTAGTGGTCCCGGGACAGGGCGTAATGAGCAGTTCTTC

D: -
size: -
V: TRBV4-3
J: TRBJ2-2
CDR3: CASSQIIVAGELFF
DNA: TGCGCCAGCAGCCAAATAATAGTAGCCGGGGAGCTGTTTTTT

D: -
size: -
V: TRBV6-5
J: TRBJ1-1
CDR3: CASRTGMNTEAFF
DNA: TGTGCCAGCAGAACAGGGATGAACACTGAAGCTTTCTTT

D: -
size: once
V: TRBV18
J: TRBJ1-2
CDR3: CASSPNWGEDGYTF
DNA: TGTGCCAGCTCACCAAATTGGGGGGAGGATGGCTACACCTTC

D: TRBD2
size: -
V: TRBV20-1
J: TRBJ2-3
CDR3: CSASLGASGPDTQYF
DNA: TGCAGTGCTAGTCTTGGGGCTAGCGGCCCAGATACGCAGTATTTT

D: -
size: -
V: TRBV25-1
J: TRBJ1-2
CDR3: CASSVSTHSLPGSYGYTF
DNA: TGTGCCAGCAGTGTTTCAACCCACAGCCTCCCTGGGAGCTATGGCTACACCTTC

D: -
size: -
V: TRBV24-1
J: TRBJ2-6
CDR3: CAVDSSSGANVLTF
DNA: TGTGCCGTCGACAGTTCCTCTGGGGCCAACGTCCTGACTTTC

D: -
size: -
V: TRBV5-1
J: TRBJ2-5
CDR3: CASSPDSRTQTQYF
DNA: TGCGCCAGCAGCCCTGACTCAAGAACACAGACCCAGTACTTC

D: -
size: -
V: TRBV28
J: TRBJ2-1
CDR3: CASSVGSWLTGRKEFF
DNA: TGTGCCAGCAGTGTAGGAAGCTGGCTGACCGGGAGAAAGGAGTTCTTC

D: -
size: -
V: TRBV11-3
J: TRBJ2-3
CDR3: CASSFGGTTDTQYF
DNA: TGTGCCAGCAGCTTTGGGGGGACCACAGATACGCAGTATTTT

D: TRBD1
size: -
V: TRBV5-1
J: TRBJ1-2
CDR3: CASRDRDRIHYGYTF
DNA: TGCGCCAGCAGGGACCGGGACAGGATACACTATGGCTACACCTTC

D: TRBD1
size: -
V: TRBV5-5
J: TRBJ1-6
CDR3: CASEGTVPYNSPLHF
DNA: TGTGCCAGCGAGGGGACAGTTCCTTATAATTCACCCCTCCACTTT

D: -
size: -
V: TRBV5-1
J: TRBJ2-3
CDR3: CASSVDSDTQYF
DNA: TGCGCCAGCAGCGTGGACTCAGATACGCAGTATTTT

D: -
size: -
V: TRBV28
J: TRBJ2-3
CDR3: CASRSDSLDTQYF
DNA: TGTGCCAGCAGATCCGACAGCCTCGATACGCAGTATTTT

D: TRBD1
size: -
V: TRBV18
J: TRBJ2-3
CDR3: CASSPTGGADTQYF
DNA: TGTGCCAGCTCTCCGACAGGGGGTGCAGATACGCAGTATTTT

D: -
size: -
V: TRBV6-5
J: TRBJ1-4
CDR3: CASSPPGSPVLFF
DNA: TGTGCCAGCAGTCCCCCCGGGAGCCCGGTACTGTTTTTT

D: -
size: once
V: TRBV6-5
J: TRBJ1-1
CDR3: CASSTSRGWTEAFF
DNA: TGTGCCAGCAGTACGAGCAGGGGTTGGACTGAAGCTTTCTTT

D: -
size: -
V: TRBV28
J: TRBJ1-6
CDR3: CASSLSGGPLHF
DNA: TGTGCCAGCAGTTTGTCCGGCGGACCCCTCCACTTT

D: -
size: -
V: TRBV9
J: TRBJ1-1
CDR3: CASSVGSNTEAFF
DNA: TGTGCCAGCAGCGTAGGTTCAAACACTGAAGCTTTCTTT

D: -
size: -
V: TRBV29-1
J: TRBJ1-3
CDR3: CSARGYGNTIYF
DNA: TGCAGCGCGAGGGGTTACGGAAACACCATATATTTT

D: -
size: -
V: TRBV5-1
J: TRBJ2-5
CDR3: CASSFGRETQYF
DNA: TGCGCCAGCAGCTTTGGTAGAGAGACCCAGTACTTC

D: -
size: -
V: TRBV14
J: TRBJ2-7
CDR3: CASSQDSGLTYEQYF
DNA: TGTGCCAGCAGCCAAGATAGCGGCCTTACCTACGAGCAGTACTTC

D: TRBD2
size: few
V: TRBV5-1
J: TRBJ2-5
CDR3: CASSGGTGGYQETQYF
DNA: TGCGCCAGCAGTGGCGGAACGGGGGGGTACCAAGAGACCCAGTACTTC

D: TRBD2
size: -
V: TRBV4-3
J: TRBJ2-1
CDR3: CASSRTSGGYNEQFF
DNA: TGCGCCAGCAGCCGGACTAGCGGGGGCTACAATGAGCAGTTCTTC

D: TRBD1
size: -
V: TRBV11-2
J: TRBJ1-4
CDR3: CASSEGQARREKLFF
DNA: TGTGCCAGCAGCGAGGGACAGGCCAGGCGTGAAAAACTGTTTTTT

D: -
size: -
V: TRBV13
J: TRBJ1-2
CDR3: CASSLRGGYTF
DNA: TGTGCCAGCAGCTTACGGGGAGGCTACACCTTC

D: TRBD1
size: -
V: TRBV4-3
J: TRBJ1-2
CDR3: CASSQEDRGWLGGYTF
DNA: TGCGCCAGCAGCCAAGAGGACAGGGGGTGGTTAGGTGGCTACACCTTC

D: TRBD1
size: -
V: TRBV3-1/TRBV3-2
J: TRBJ2-7
CDR3: CASSQGTGGYYEQYF
DNA: TGTGCCAGCAGCCAGGGGACAGGGGGCTATTACGAGCAGTACTTC

D: TRBD1
size: -
V: TRBV25-1
J: TRBJ1-4
CDR3: CASSASGTGNEKLFF
DNA: TGTGCCAGCAGTGCCTCCGGGACAGGAAACGAAAAACTGTTTTTT

D: TRBD2
size: -
V: TRBV29-1
J: TRBJ2-1
CDR3: CSVDEGRRASGIYNEQFF
DNA: TGCAGCGTTGATGAGGGACGCCGCGCTAGCGGGATCTACAATGAGCAGTTCTTC

D: -
size: -
V: TRBV3-1/TRBV3-2
J: TRBJ2-1
CDR3: CASSHSGVSYNEQFF
DNA: TGTGCCAGCAGCCACAGCGGAGTCTCCTACAATGAGCAGTTCTTC

D: TRBD2
size: -
V: TRBV7-2
J: TRBJ2-2
CDR3: CASSLRTSGLKTGELFF
DNA: TGTGCCAGCAGTCTCCGGACTAGCGGGCTGAAGACCGGGGAGCTGTTTTTT

D: TRBD2
size: -
V: TRBV11-2
J: TRBJ2-3
CDR3: CASSIRTSGTSTDTQYF
DNA: TGTGCCAGCAGCATTAGGACTAGCGGGACAAGCACAGATACGCAGTATTTT

D: TRBD1
size: -
V: TRBV5-1
J: TRBJ1-2
CDR3: CASSGSGGAYKGYTF
DNA: TGCGCCAGCAGCGGTTCAGGGGGCGCGTATAAAGGCTACACCTTC

D: TRBD2
size: few
V: TRBV7-2
J: TRBJ2-2
CDR3: CASSLGTSGRTGELFF
DNA: TGTGCCAGCAGCTTGGGGACTAGCGGGAGGACCGGGGAGCTGTTTTTT

D: -
size: -
V: TRBV5-1
J: TRBJ2-7
CDR3: CASSSGPADYEQYF
DNA: TGCGCCAGCAGCTCTGGGCCGGCAGACTACGAGCAGTACTTC

D: TRBD1
size: -
V: TRBV29-1
J: TRBJ2-1
CDR3: CSGIPGQGYNEQFF
DNA: TGCAGCGGGATACCGGGACAGGGGTACAATGAGCAGTTCTTC

D: TRBD1
size: -
V: TRBV7-2
J: TRBJ1-4
CDR3: CASSLDRGPYEKLFF
DNA: TGTGCCAGCAGCCTTGACAGGGGGCCGTATGAAAAACTGTTTTTT

D: -
size: once
V: TRBV28
J: TRBJ1-2
CDR3: CASSLWKSLRHYGYTF
DNA: TGTGCCAGCAGTTTATGGAAGTCCCTGCGCCACTATGGCTACACCTTC